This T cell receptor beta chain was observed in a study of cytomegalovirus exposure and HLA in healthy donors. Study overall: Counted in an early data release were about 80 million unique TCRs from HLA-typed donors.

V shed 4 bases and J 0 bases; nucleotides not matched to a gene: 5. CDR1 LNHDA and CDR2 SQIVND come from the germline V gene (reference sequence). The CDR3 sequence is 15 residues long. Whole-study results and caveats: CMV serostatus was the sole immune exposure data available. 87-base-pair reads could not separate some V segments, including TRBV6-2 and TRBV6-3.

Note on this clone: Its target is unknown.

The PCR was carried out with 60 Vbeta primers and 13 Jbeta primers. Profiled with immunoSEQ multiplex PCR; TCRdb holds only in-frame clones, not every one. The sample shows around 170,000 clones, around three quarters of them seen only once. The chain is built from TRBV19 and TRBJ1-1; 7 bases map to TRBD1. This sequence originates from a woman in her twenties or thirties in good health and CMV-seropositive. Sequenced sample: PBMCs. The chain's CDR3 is CASSTGGRLNTEAFF. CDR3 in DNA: TGTGCCAGTAGTACAGGGGGACGATTGAACACTGAAGCTTTCTTT. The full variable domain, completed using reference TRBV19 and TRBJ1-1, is DGGITQSPKYLFRKEGQNVTLSCEQNLNHDAMYWYRQDPGQGLRLIYYSQIVNDFQKGDIAEGYSVSREKKESFPLTVTSAQKNPTAFYLCASSTGGRLNTEAFFGQGTRLTVV.